This TCR beta chain was sequenced during a study of Graves' ophthalmopathy and Graves' hyperthyroidism. Study-level findings and limits: Ophthalmopathy progression was predicted by the model at more than 55% sensitivity and 72% to 80% specificity. Most expanded thyroid clonotypes above 0.001 frequency also appeared in blood.

Newly diagnosed hyperthyroidism donors, aged 18 to 65, duration under 2 months. The CDR3 spans 14 residues. The J segment lost 3 bases and the V segment lost 10 bases, leaving 10 bases of the junction unmatched. Germline CDR1 reads SNHLY; CDR2 reads FYNNEI. A note on this clonotype: The antigen is undetermined.

As the template, RNA transcripts were used to amplify TCR beta CDR3 regions. First-round RT-PCR employed HTBI primers, with a second-round multiplex PCR after it. TCRdb passed the multiplex PCR reads through MiXCR, listing each CDR3 protein once. The sample contains over a million distinct CDR3 sequences, roughly two fifths of which appear only once. The V and J genes are TRBV2 and TRBJ1-2, with 8 bases aligning to TRBD1. What was sequenced was peripheral blood or thyroid tissue (not recorded which). This receptor was obtained from an adult man with Graves' hyperthyroidism. CDR3 in amino acids: CATTGQGIDYGYTF. As DNA, the CDR3 is TGTGCCACGACAGGACAGGGAATTGACTATGGCTACACCTTC. Full variable domain (outside the CDR3, taken from reference TRBV2 and TRBJ1-2): EPEVTQTPSHQVTQMGQEVILRCVPISNHLYFYWYRQILGQKVEFLVSFYNNEISEKSEIFDDQFSVERPDGSNFTLKIRSTKLEDSAMYFCATTGQGIDYGYTFGSGTRLTVV.